Following are 5 T cell receptor beta chains from one sample sequenced in a study of cytomegalovirus exposure and HLA in healthy donors. PCR involved 60 Vbeta and 13 Jbeta primers. Repertoires were generated with immunoSEQ multiplex PCR, while TCRdb's copy carries only in-frame clones and drops some. The table has 200,000 to 300,000 clones, about 81% seen once. Sequencing was carried out using PBMCs. These receptors originate from a woman between 40 and 55 years old in good health and CMV-seropositive.

The chain employs TRBV4-2 and TRBJ2-7; D not resolved. V shed 1 base and J shed 3 bases, with 10 bases lying between them. The CDR3 covers 14 residues. CDR1 is LGHNA, CDR2 YNFKEQ, per germline. The CDR3 sequence: CASSQGRYNYEQYF. For the CDR3, the DNA is TGTGCCAGCAGCCAAGGTCGTTATAACTACGAGCAGTACTTC.

The V and J genes are TRBV5-5 and TRBJ1-1; maybe TRBD1 (6 bases). This CDR3 has 16 amino acids. From germline, CDR1 is SGHKS and CDR2 YYEKEE (reference sequence). V was cut by 6 bases and J by 5 bases, with 23 bases left in between. The CDR3 region is CASIDSNRVLRTEAFF. Written as DNA, the CDR3 is TGTGCCAGCATCGATTCAAACAGGGTCTTAAGGACTGAAGCTTTCTTT.

This chain uses TRBV2 with TRBJ2-5; 9 bases are a match to TRBD1. CDR3 length: 14 amino acids. CDR1 and CDR2 (germline): SNHLY, FYNNEI. J lost 1 base, V lost 8 bases, and 5 bases had no gene match. The CDR3 protein is CASDGQGIQETQYF. The CDR3 region has the DNA TGTGCCAGCGACGGACAGGGGATCCAAGAGACCCAGTACTTC.

This chain joins TRBV5-3 and TRBJ1-5, with TRBD1 matching over 7 bases. TRBV5-3 is noted as an ORF with a role that remains uncertain. V trimming: 5 bases; J trimming: 2 bases; junction bases outside the gene matches: 7. The CDR3 is made up of 15 amino acids. The CDR3 DNA sequence: TGTGCCAGAAGGGGTTTCAGGGGGGGCAATCAGCCCCAGCATTTT. Amino acids: CARRGFRGGNQPQHF.

The rearrangement links TRBV11-2 to TRBJ2-1, with D possibly TRBD2 on 6 matching bases. Germline CDR1 and CDR2: SGHAT and FQNNGV. This CDR3 comprises 14 residues. Trimming stripped 3 bases from V and 2 bases from J, with 8 bases between. CDR3 sequence (DNA): TGTGCCAGCAGCTTCGGAGGGGCCTACAATGAGCAGTTCTTC. It codes for CASSFGGAYNEQFF.